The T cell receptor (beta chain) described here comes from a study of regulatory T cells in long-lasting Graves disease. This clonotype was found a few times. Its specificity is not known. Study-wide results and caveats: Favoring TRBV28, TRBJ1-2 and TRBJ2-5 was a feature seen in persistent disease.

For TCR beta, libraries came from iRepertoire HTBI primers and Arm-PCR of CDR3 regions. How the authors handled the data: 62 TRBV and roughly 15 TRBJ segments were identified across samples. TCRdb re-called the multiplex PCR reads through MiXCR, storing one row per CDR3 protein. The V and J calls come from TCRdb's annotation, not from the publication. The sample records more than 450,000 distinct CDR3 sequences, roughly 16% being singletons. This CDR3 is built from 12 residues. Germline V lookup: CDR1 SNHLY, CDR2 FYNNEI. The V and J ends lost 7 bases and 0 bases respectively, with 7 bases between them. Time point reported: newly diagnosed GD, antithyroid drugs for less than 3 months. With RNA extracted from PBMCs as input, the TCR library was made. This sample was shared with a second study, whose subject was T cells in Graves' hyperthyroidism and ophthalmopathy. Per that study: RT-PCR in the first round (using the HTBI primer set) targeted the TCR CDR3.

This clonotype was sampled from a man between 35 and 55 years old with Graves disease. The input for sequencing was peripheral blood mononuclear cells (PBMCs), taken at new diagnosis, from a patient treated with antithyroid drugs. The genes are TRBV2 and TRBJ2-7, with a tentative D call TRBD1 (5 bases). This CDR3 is CASMTDSYEQYF. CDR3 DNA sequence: TGTGCCAGCATGACAGACTCCTACGAGCAGTACTTC.